The following is a T cell receptor (beta chain) sequence with its context. The target antigen is unknown. The V gene's germline CDR1 is SNHLY and CDR2 FYNNEI. The CDR3 loop spans 16 amino acids. Trimming removed 2 bases at V and 3 bases at J, with 15 bases between. This record comes from a study of response to subunit inactivated influenza vaccine. Via MiXCR, TCRdb re-called the RT-PCR reads, giving one row per CDR3 protein. Seen here are roughly 500,000 distinct CDR3 sequences, more than 15% observed once, and the top ten hold less than 4%. General study results and limits: The study's authors posited that every seasonal influenza vaccination enlists few new T cells.

Here the sequenced sample was CD4+ T cells sorted from PBMCs, taken less than 30 months after vaccination. This chain uses TRBV2 with TRBJ2-3, with no clear D. This TCR came from a man between 50 and 75 years old who received an inactivated influenza vaccine. The CDR3 sequence: CASSERGQVRTDTQYF. The CDR3 bases are TGTGCCAGCAGTGAAAGAGGTCAGGTTAGGACAGATACGCAGTATTTT.